Presented here are 25 T cell receptor beta chains from one specimen sequenced in a study of T cells in Graves' hyperthyroidism and ophthalmopathy. TCR beta CDR3 sequences were amplified from RNA transcripts. Initially, a first-round RT-PCR of the TCR CDR3 employed the HTBI primer set. Via MiXCR, TCRdb re-called the multiplex PCR reads, giving one row per CDR3 protein. Of a few hundred thousand distinct CDR3 sequences listed, approximately 49% are singletons. Material: peripheral blood or thyroid tissue (not recorded which). The receptors originated from an adult woman with Graves' disease, either hyperthyroidism or ophthalmopathy (not recorded which).

The chain links TRBV6-5 to TRBJ2-5; no reliable D call. Deletions cut 7 bases from V and 5 bases from J, with 11 bases between. This CDR3 comprises 12 residues. From germline, CDR1 is MNHEY and CDR2 SVGAGI. This CDR3 is CASNSVGETQYF. The CDR3 bases are TGTGCCAGCAATTCTGTTGGGGAGACCCAGTACTTC.

The V and J genes are TRBV12-3 or TRBV12-4 and TRBJ1-2; tentative D call: TRBD1 (6 bases). Trimming stripped 6 bases from V and 7 bases from J, with 21 bases between. The CDR3 is made up of 15 amino acids. CDR3 sequence reads: CASSRGGGLDRGYTF. For the CDR3, the DNA is TGTGCCAGCAGCAGAGGGGGGGGACTGGATCGTGGCTACACCTTC.

The genes are TRBV7-9 and TRBJ2-7; weak D call: TRBD1 (5 bases). This CDR3 region has 13 residues. Per the germline V gene, CDR1 is SEHNR and CDR2 is FQNEAQ (reference sequence). V was cut by 0 bases and J by 7 bases, with 10 bases left in between. The CDR3, as DNA: TGTGCCAGCAGCTTAGCGGGGCGATGGGAGCAGTACTTC. Translating it yields CASSLAGRWEQYF. The full variable domain, with the rest looked up from reference TRBV7-9 and TRBJ2-7, is DTGVSQNPRHKITKRGQNVTFRCDPISEHNRLYWYRQTLGQGPEFLTYFQNEAQLEKSRLLSDRFSAERPKGSFSTLEIQRTEQGDSAMYLCASSLAGRWEQYFGPGTRLTVT.

This clonotype was found many times. The V gene is TRBV2, the J gene TRBJ1-5; TRBD1 matches 7 bases. Germline loops: CDR1 SNHLY, CDR2 FYNNEI. The CDR3 loop spans 13 amino acids. Trimming took 6 bases from V and 10 from J; bases not matched to a gene: 9. CDR3 sequence: CASRTGQFSPQHF. In nucleotides, the CDR3 is TGTGCCAGCAGGACGGGACAGTTTTCCCCCCAGCATTTT.

This clonotype has ten or more counts. The V gene is TRBV10-3, the J gene TRBJ1-1; D remains ambiguous. The CDR3 is 13 residues long. The germline V gene encodes CDR1 ENHRY and CDR2 SYGVKD. Between the trimmed V and J ends, which lost 4 bases and 5 bases, there was a span of 11 bases. The CDR3 loop reads CAISVGVVTEAFF. CDR3 coding DNA: TGTGCCATCAGTGTTGGGGTAGTAACTGAAGCTTTCTTT.

The CDR3 here is CASSAGTPVNQPQHF. Written as DNA, the CDR3 is TGCGCCAGCAGTGCTGGAACCCCGGTGAATCAGCCCCAGCATTTT. This chain links TRBV10-1 with TRBJ1-5; D is ambiguous. V lost 4 bases and J 4 bases, leaving 14 bases between the germline ends. The germline V gene encodes CDR1 WNHNN and CDR2 SYGVQD (reference sequence). This CDR3 spans 15 amino acids.

This clonotype was recorded at least ten times. J is TRBJ2-7 and V is TRBV20-1, with 8 bases identical to TRBD1. Losses at the gene ends were 4 bases for V and 3 bases for J; bases not matched to a gene: 2. This CDR3 comprises 12 residues. CDR1 and CDR2 (germline): DFQATT, SNEGSKA (reference sequence). The CDR3 bases are TGCAGTGCTAAGGACAGGGTCTACGAGCAGTACTTC. This gives the protein CSAKDRVYEQYF.

The chain recombines TRBV5-1 with TRBJ2-2; possibly TRBD1 for D (6 bases). The CDR3 sequence is 15 residues long. V was pared by 5 bases and J by 6 bases, with 17 bases between. CDR1 and CDR2 from the germline V gene are SGHRS and YFSETQ. CDR3 sequence (DNA): TGCGCCAGCAGACGGGGACAAGGTTTGGCCGGGGAGCTGTTTTTT. It yields the protein CASRRGQGLAGELFF.

This clonotype was seen many times. The rearrangement joins TRBV29-1 to TRBJ2-7; D unclear. There are 12 residues in the CDR3. Looked up from germline, CDR1 is SQVTM and CDR2 is ANQGSEA. V was trimmed by 4 bases and J by 3 bases, leaving 10 bases between them. This CDR3 reads CSVGPGIYEQYF. The CDR3 DNA reads as TGCAGCGTTGGCCCAGGAATCTACGAGCAGTACTTC.

The table lists this clonotype with many counts. V is TRBV20-1 and J is TRBJ1-2; possible D gene TRBD1, 6 bases. CDR3 length: 16 amino acids. Germline CDR1 and CDR2: DFQATT and SNEGSKA (reference sequence). Trimming left V 0 bases short and J 3 bases short, with 17 bases between. The CDR3 sequence: CSARDPGGRADYGYTF. CDR3 nucleotides: TGCAGTGCTAGAGATCCCGGGGGGCGCGCGGACTATGGCTACACCTTC.

There are many counts of this clonotype. The chain recombines TRBV24-1 with TRBJ1-5; maybe TRBD1 (6 bases). The CDR3 is made up of 15 amino acids. CDR1 and CDR2 from the germline V gene are KGHDR and SFDVKD. Trimming removed 3 bases from V and 6 bases from J, with 14 bases in between. CDR3 sequence: CATSDPRGSGQPQHF. The CDR3 DNA is TGTGCCACCAGTGATCCCAGGGGATCAGGTCAGCCCCAGCATTTT.

Note on this clonotype: One end of the junction does not line up with germline, which may come from a read error. The gene calls are TRBV10-3 and TRBJ1-5; 9 nucleotides line up with TRBD1. CDR3 size: 18 residues. Germline V lookup: CDR1 ENHRY, CDR2 SYGVKD. The CDR3 sequence: CASSLRDRAEVLGQPQHF. As DNA, the CDR3 is TGTGCCAGCAGTTTAAGGGACAGGGCAGAGGTATTGGGTCAGCCCCAGCATTTT.

This clonotype was observed a few times. The CDR3 does not close with the conserved phenylalanine or tryptophan, likely indicating a read error. The limits of the CDR3 on the DNA are not certain, so only TCRdb's listed CDR3 is given. This chain links TRBV7-9 with TRBJ1-6. The CDR3 comprises 8 residues, both ends counted. Germline V lookup: CDR1 SEHNR, CDR2 FQNEAQ (reference sequence). CDR3 sequence reads: CASSSSWA.

This clonotype has just one count. The chain combines TRBV7-9 with TRBJ2-3, with TRBD2 matching over 7 bases. The trim removed 5 bases at V and 2 bases at J, leaving 4 bases unmatched. Per the germline V gene, CDR1 is SEHNR and CDR2 is FQNEAQ (reference sequence). The CDR3 runs to 14 residues. CDR3 in DNA: TGTGCCAGCAGCCCTAGCGGCTACACAGATACGCAGTATTTT. Its translation: CASSPSGYTDTQYF.

The chain couples TRBV9 to TRBJ2-5, with 8 bases aligning to TRBD1. This CDR3 has 14 amino acids. Germline CDR1 and CDR2: SGDLS and YYNGEE. J was trimmed by 5 bases and V by 5 bases; bases with no gene match: 8. The CDR3 sequence is CASSPTGGGETQYF. The CDR3 region has the DNA TGTGCCAGCAGTCCAACAGGGGGTGGGGAGACCCAGTACTTC. The whole variable domain, filled in from reference TRBV9 and TRBJ2-5, reads DSGVTQTPKHLITATGQRVTLRCSPRSGDLSVYWYQQSLDQGLQFLIQYYNGEERAKGNILERFSAQQFPDLHSELNLSSLELGDSALYFCASSPTGGGETQYFGPGTRLLVL.

This clonotype was seen a few times. The rearrangement joins TRBV29-1 to TRBJ1-2; D unresolved. CDR1 and CDR2 (germline): SQVTM, ANQGSEA. The CDR3 loop spans 12 amino acids. Trimming removed 5 bases at V and 0 bases at J, with 7 bases between. The CDR3, as DNA: TGCAGCGTTTCGGGGTCTAACTATGGCTACACCTTC. Its protein product is CSVSGSNYGYTF.

The chain has TRBV20-1 and TRBJ2-2; 8 positions agree with TRBD2. The CDR3 has 16 residues. Trimming cost V 1 base and J 6 bases; bases outside gene matches: 10. CDR1 is DFQATT and CDR2 is SNEGSKA in the germline V gene (reference sequence). In DNA form, the CDR3 reads TGCAGTGCTAGAGGGTTACGGACGGGAGGGGCCGGGGAGCTGTTTTTT. Its protein product is CSARGLRTGGAGELFF.

In this sample, this clonotype turned up once. The chain links TRBV7-9 to TRBJ2-5; the match to TRBD2 covers 13 bases. Germline V gene data show CDR1 as SEHNR and CDR2 as FQNEAQ (reference sequence). The CDR3 runs 16 residues. J lost 7 bases, V lost 5 bases, and 10 bases had no gene match. Written as DNA, the CDR3 is TGTGCCAGCAGCATCGGCTCACTAGCGGGAGGGGGGACCCAGTACTTC. Translating it yields CASSIGSLAGGGTQYF.

The V call is TRBV7-6, the J call TRBJ2-7; 12 bases map to TRBD2. Germline lookup yields CDR1 SGHVS and CDR2 FNYEAQ. Trimming removed 8 bases from V and 6 bases from J; junction bases left unmatched: 11. The CDR3 length is 15 residues. The DNA of the CDR3 is TGTGCCAGCGGACTTGGGACTAGCGGGCGGTCCGAGCAGTACTTC. Translated: CASGLGTSGRSEQYF.

The V gene is TRBV13, the J gene TRBJ1-5; no firm D call. Germline values: CDR1 PRHDT, CDR2 FYEKMQ (reference sequence). The CDR3 totals 10 residues. V was pared by 9 bases and J by 4 bases, with 4 bases between. The DNA for the CDR3 is TGTGCCAGGCTGAATCAGCCCCAGCATTTT. It yields the protein CARLNQPQHF.

The chain uses TRBV5-5 and TRBJ1-5; D is undetermined. The CDR3 is made up of 15 amino acids. Trimming took off 0 bases at V and 3 bases at J, with 10 bases between the two ends. CDR1 is SGHKS, CDR2 YYEKEE, per germline (reference sequence). Here the CDR3 reads CASSLAGQVNQPQHF. CDR3 DNA sequence: TGTGCCAGCAGCTTGGCCGGGCAAGTCAATCAGCCCCAGCATTTT. The variable domain in full, completed from reference TRBV5-5 and TRBJ1-5, reads DAGVTQSPTHLIKTRGQQVTLRCSPISGHKSVSWYQQVLGQGPQFIFQYYEKEERGRGNFPDRFSARQFPNYSSELNVNALLLGDSALYLCASSLAGQVNQPQHFGDGTRLSIL.

This sequence joins TRBV19 and TRBJ2-3; 8 nucleotides line up with TRBD1. From germline, CDR1 is LNHDA and CDR2 SQIVND (reference sequence). V lost 9 bases to trimming and J lost 6 bases; unmatched junction nucleotides: 8. The CDR3 has 13 residues. The CDR3 here is CASSRGRGDTQYF. CDR3 nucleotide sequence: TGTGCCAGCAGCAGGGGGCGCGGTGATACGCAGTATTTT. The whole variable domain, filled in from reference TRBV19 and TRBJ2-3, reads DGGITQSPKYLFRKEGQNVTLSCEQNLNHDAMYWYRQDPGQGLRLIYYSQIVNDFQKGDIAEGYSVSREKKESFPLTVTSAQKNPTAFYLCASSRGRGDTQYFGPGTRLTVL.

The gene calls are TRBV7-6 and TRBJ1-5, with 10 bases matching TRBD1. V was pared by 3 bases and J by 6 bases, with 8 bases of the junction left unmatched. CDR3 length equals 16 residues. Germline-derived CDR1 and CDR2 are SGHVS and FNYEAQ. CDR3 DNA sequence: TGTGCCAGCAGCTTTAAGGGGGGACAGGGGTTTCAGCCCCAGCATTTT. It yields the protein CASSFKGGQGFQPQHF.

This chain joins TRBV5-1 and TRBJ1-2; maybe TRBD1 (5 bases). The germline V and J ends were trimmed by 3 bases and 3 bases, with 12 bases remaining between them. CDR3 length: 14 residues. Germline CDR1 is SGHRS and CDR2 is YFSETQ. The CDR3: CASSSSREDYGYTF. In DNA, the CDR3 is TGCGCCAGCAGCTCGTCCAGGGAGGACTATGGCTACACCTTC.

V is TRBV7-6 and J is TRBJ1-1, with unresolved D. V shed 5 bases and J shed 6 bases, with 13 bases lying between them. Germline CDR1 and CDR2: SGHVS and FNYEAQ. The CDR3 totals 13 residues. CDR3 sequence (DNA): TGTGCCAGCAGCCCAAGCGGGTACCCTGAAGCTTTCTTT. It encodes CASSPSGYPEAFF.